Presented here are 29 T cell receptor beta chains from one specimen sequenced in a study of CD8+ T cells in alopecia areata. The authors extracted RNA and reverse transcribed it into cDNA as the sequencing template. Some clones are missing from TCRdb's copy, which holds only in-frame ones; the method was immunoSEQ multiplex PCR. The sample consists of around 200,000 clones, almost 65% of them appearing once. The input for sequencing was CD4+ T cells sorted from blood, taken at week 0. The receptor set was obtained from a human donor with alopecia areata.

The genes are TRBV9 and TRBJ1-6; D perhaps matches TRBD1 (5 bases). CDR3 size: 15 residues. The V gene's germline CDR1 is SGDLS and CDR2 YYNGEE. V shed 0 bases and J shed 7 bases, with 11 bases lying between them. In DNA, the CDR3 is TGTGCCAGCAGCGTAGCCGGGGACCGGAATTCACCCCTCCACTTT. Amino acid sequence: CASSVAGDRNSPLHF.

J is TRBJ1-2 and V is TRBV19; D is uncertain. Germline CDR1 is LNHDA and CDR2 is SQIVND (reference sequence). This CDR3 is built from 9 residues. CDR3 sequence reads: CRTIYGYTF. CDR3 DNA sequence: TGTCGAACTATCTATGGCTACACCTTC. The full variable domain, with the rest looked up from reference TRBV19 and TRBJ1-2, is DGGITQSPKYLFRKEGQNVTLSCEQNLNHDAMYWYRQDPGQGLRLIYYSQIVNDFQKGDIAEGYSVSREKKESFPLTVTSAQKNPTAFYLCRTIYGYTFGSGTRLTVV.

As DNA, the CDR3 is TGCAGCGCCCACAAGGGGGTCACAGATACGCAGTATTTT. It translates to CSAHKGVTDTQYF. The chain is built from TRBV29-1 and TRBJ2-3; tentative D call: TRBD1 (6 bases). Deletions cut 7 bases from V and 2 bases from J, with 13 bases between. This CDR3 is built from 13 residues. From germline, CDR1 is SQVTM and CDR2 ANQGSEA.

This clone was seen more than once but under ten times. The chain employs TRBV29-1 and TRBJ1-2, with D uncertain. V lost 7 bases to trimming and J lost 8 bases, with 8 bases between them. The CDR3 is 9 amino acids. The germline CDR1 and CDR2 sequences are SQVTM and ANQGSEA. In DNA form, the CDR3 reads TGCAGCGGAGATGGAGGCTACACCTTC. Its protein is CSGDGGYTF.

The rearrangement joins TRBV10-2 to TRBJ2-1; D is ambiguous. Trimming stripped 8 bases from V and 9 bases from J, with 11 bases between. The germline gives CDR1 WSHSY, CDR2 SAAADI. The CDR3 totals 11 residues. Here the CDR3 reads CASERTGEQFF. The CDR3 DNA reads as TGCGCCAGCGAGAGAACTGGTGAGCAGTTCTTC.

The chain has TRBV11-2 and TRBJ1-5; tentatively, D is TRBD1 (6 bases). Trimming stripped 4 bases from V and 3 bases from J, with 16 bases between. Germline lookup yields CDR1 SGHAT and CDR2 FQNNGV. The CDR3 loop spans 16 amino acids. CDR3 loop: CASSSGQGPFNQPQHF. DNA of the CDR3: TGTGCCAGCAGCTCCGGCCAGGGGCCGTTCAATCAGCCCCAGCATTTT.

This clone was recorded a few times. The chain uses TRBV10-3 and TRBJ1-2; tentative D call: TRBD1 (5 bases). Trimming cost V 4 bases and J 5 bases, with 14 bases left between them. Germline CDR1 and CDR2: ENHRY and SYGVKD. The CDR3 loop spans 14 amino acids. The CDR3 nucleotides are TGTGCCATCAGTGCAACCAGGGACGCTTATGGCTACACCTTC. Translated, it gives CAISATRDAYGYTF.

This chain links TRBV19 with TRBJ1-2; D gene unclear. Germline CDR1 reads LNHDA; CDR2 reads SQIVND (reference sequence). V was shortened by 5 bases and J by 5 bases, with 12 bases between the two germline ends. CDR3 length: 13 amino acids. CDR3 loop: CASSSSPGYGYTF. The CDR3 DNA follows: TGTGCCAGTAGTTCGTCTCCGGGATATGGCTACACCTTC.

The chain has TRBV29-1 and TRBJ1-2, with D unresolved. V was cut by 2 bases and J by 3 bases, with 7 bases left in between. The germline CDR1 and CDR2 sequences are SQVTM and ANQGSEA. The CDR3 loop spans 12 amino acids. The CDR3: CSVEQRYYGYTF. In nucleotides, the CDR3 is TGCAGCGTTGAACAGAGGTACTATGGCTACACCTTC.

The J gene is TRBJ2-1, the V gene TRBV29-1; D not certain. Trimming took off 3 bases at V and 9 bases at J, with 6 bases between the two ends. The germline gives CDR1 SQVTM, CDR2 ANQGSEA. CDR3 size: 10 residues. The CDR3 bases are TGCAGCGTTGATGGCGGTGAGCAGTTCTTC. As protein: CSVDGGEQFF.

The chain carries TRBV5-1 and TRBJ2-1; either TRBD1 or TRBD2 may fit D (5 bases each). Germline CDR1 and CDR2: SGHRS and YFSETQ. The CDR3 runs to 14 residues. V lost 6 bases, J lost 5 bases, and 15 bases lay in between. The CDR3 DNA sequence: TGCGCCAGCACGCTCGGGGCCCTAAACAATGAGCAGTTCTTC. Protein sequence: CASTLGALNNEQFF.

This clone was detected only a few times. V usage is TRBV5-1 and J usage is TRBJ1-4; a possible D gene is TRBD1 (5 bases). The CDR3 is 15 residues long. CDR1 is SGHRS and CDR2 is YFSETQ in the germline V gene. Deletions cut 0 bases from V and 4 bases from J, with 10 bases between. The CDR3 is CASSLGTGLNEKLFF. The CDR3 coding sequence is TGCGCCAGCAGCTTGGGCACAGGCCTTAATGAAAAACTGTTTTTT.

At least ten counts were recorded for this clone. DNA for the CDR3: TGTGCCACCAGCAGAGATTTGACCTCCAATGAGCAGTTCTTC. Amino acid sequence: CATSRDLTSNEQFF. The chain employs TRBV15 and TRBJ2-1; D unclear. V shed 0 bases and J shed 6 bases, with 9 bases lying between them. CDR1 is LNHNV, CDR2 YYDKDF, per germline (reference sequence). The CDR3 sequence is 14 residues long. The entire variable domain, with the rest obtained from reference TRBV15 and TRBJ2-1, is as follows: DAMVIQNPRYQVTQFGKPVTLSCSQTLNHNVMYWYQQKSSQAPKLLFHYYDKDFNNEADTPDNFQSRRPNTSFCFLDIRSPGLGDTAMYLCATSRDLTSNEQFFGPGTRLTVL.

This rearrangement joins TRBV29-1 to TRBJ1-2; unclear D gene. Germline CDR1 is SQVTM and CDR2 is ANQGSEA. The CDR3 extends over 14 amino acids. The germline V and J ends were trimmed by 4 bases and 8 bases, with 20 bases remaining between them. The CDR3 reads CSVVGRAGPLGYTF. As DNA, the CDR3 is TGCAGCGTTGTTGGAAGGGCAGGACCGCTCGGCTACACCTTC.

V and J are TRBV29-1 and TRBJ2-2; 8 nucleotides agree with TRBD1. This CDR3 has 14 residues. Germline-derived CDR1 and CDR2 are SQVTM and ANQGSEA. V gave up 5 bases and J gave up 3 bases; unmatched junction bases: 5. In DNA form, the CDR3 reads TGCAGCGTTAGACAGGGGTCGTACACCGGGGAGCTGTTTTTT. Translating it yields CSVRQGSYTGELFF.

For the CDR3, the DNA is TGCAGCGTCCGAACTTCCGGCAGGGCAACCTACGAGCAGTACTTC. As protein: CSVRTSGRATYEQYF. V is TRBV29-1 and J is TRBJ2-7, with a weak D call TRBD1 (5 bases). In germline, CDR1 is SQVTM, CDR2 ANQGSEA. V was clipped by 6 bases and J by 2 bases, with 20 bases between them. The CDR3 runs to 15 residues.

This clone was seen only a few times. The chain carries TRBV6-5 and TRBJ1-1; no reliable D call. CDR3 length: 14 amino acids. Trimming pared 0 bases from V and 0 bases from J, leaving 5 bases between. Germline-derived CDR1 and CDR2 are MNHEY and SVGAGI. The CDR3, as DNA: TGTGCCAGCAGTTACTCGCACTTGAACACTGAAGCTTTCTTT. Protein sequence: CASSYSHLNTEAFF.

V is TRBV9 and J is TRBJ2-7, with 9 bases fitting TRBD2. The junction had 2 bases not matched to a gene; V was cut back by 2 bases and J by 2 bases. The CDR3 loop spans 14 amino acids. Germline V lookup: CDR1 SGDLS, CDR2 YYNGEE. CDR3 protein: CASSVTSGPYEQYF. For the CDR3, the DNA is TGTGCCAGCAGCGTGACTAGCGGCCCCTACGAGCAGTACTTC.

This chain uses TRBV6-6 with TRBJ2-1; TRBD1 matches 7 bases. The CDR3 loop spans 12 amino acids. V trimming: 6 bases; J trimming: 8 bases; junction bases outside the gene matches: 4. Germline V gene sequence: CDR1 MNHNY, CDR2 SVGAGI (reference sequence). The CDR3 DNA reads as TGTGCCAGCAGCGACAGGGTGGATGAGCAGTTCTTC. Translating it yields CASSDRVDEQFF.

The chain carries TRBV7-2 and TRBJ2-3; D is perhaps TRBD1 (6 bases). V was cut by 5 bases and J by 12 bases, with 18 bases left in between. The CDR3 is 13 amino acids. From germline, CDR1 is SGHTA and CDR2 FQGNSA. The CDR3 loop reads CASSARRQAPQYF. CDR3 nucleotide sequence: TGTGCCAGCAGCGCCCGCCGACAGGCTCCACAGTATTTT.

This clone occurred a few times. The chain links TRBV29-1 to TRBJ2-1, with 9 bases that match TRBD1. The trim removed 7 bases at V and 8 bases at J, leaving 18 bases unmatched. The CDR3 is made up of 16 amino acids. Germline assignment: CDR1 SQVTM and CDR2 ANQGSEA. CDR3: CSASSRKGTGIDEQFF. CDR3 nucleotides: TGCAGCGCCTCATCCAGGAAGGGGACAGGGATCGATGAGCAGTTCTTC.

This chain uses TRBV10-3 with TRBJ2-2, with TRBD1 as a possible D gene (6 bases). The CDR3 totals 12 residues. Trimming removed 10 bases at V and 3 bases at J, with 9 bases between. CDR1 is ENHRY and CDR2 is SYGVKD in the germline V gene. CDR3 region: CASRGYTGELFF. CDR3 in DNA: TGTGCCAGCAGGGGATACACCGGGGAGCTGTTTTTT.

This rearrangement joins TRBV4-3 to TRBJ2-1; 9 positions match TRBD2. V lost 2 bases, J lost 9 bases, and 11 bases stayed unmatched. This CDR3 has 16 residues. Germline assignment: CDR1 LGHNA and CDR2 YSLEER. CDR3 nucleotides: TGCGCCAGCAGCCAATTCGTTAGCGGGGGATCTGTTGAGCAGTTCTTC. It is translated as CASSQFVSGGSVEQFF.

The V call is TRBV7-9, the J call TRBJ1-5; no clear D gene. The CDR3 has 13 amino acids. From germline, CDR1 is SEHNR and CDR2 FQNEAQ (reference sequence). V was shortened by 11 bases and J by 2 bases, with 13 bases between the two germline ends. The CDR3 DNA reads TGTGCCCTCGCCGGGTCTGGCAATCAGCCCCAGCATTTT. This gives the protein CALAGSGNQPQHF.

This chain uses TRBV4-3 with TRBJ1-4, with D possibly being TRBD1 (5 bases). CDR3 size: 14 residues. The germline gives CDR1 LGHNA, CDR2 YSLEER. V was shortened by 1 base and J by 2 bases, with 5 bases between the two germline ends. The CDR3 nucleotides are TGCGCCAGCAGCCAAGGGGGGACTAATGAAAAACTGTTTTTT. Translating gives CASSQGGTNEKLFF.

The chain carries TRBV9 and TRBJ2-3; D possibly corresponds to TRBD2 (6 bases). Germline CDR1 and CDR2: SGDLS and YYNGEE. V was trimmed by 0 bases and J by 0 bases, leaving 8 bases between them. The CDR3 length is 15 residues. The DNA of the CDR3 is TGTGCCAGCAGCGTAGCGGGGGAGAGCACAGATACGCAGTATTTT. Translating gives CASSVAGESTDTQYF. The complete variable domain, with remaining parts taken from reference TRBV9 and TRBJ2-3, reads DSGVTQTPKHLITATGQRVTLRCSPRSGDLSVYWYQQSLDQGLQFLIQYYNGEERAKGNILERFSAQQFPDLHSELNLSSLELGDSALYFCASSVAGESTDTQYFGPGTRLTVL.

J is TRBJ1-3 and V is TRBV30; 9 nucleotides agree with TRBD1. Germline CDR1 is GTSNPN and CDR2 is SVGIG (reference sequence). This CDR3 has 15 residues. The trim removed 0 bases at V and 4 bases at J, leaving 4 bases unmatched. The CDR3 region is CAWSVLGTGGNTIYF. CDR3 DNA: TGTGCCTGGAGTGTATTGGGGACAGGGGGAAACACCATATATTTT. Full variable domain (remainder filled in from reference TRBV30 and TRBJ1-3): SQTIHQWPATLVQPVGSPLSLECTVEGTSNPNLYWYRQAAGRGLQLLFYSVGIGQISSEVPQNLSASRPQDRQFILSSKKLLLSDSGFYLCAWSVLGTGGNTIYFGEGSWLTVV.

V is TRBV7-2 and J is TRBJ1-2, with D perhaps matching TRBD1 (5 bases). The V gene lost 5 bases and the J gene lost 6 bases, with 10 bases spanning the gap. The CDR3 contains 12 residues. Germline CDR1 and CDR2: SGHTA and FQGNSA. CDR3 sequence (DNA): TGTGCCAGCAGCCCAGGGTATGATGGCTACACCTTC. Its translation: CASSPGYDGYTF.

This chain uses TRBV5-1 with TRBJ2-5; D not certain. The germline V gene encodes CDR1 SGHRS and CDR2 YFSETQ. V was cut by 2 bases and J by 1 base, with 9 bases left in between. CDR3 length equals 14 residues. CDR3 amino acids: CASSLRTVQETQYF. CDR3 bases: TGCGCCAGCAGCTTAAGGACGGTCCAAGAGACCCAGTACTTC.